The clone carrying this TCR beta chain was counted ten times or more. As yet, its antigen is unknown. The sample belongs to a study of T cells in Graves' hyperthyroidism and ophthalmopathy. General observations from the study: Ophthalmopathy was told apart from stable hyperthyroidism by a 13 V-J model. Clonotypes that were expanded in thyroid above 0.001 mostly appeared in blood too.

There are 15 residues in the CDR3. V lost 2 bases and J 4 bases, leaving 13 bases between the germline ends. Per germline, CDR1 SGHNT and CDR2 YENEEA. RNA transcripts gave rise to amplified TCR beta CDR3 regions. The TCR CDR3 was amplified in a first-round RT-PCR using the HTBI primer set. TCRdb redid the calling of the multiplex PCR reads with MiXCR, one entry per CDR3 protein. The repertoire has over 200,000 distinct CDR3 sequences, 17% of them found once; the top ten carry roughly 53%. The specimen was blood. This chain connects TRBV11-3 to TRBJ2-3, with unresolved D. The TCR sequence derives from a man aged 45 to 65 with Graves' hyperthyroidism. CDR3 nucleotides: TGTGCCAGCAGCTTACGCACAAGCGAGGCAGATACGCAGTATTTT. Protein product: CASSLRTSEADTQYF. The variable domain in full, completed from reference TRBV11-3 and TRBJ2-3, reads EAGVVQSPRYKIIEKKQPVAFWCNPISGHNTLYWYLQNLGQGPELLIRYENEEAVDDSQLPKDRFSAERLKGVDSTLKIQPAELGDSAVYLCASSLRTSEADTQYFGPGTRLTVL.